The 19 T cell receptor beta chains below all came from one sample that was sequenced in a study of persistence of HIV-infected CD4 T cells. These receptors have no known antigen. The immunoSEQ assay was version 4, run in survey mode. Assay: immunoSEQ multiplex PCR; the TCRdb copy retains only in-frame clones and omits some. The sample shows 64,000 or so clones, over 60% of them seen only once. Cells were stimulated with overlapping HIV-1 Gag 15-mer peptides. Sorted nonresponding memory CD4+ T cells were CD40L-negative, CD69-negative, CD45RO-high. Specimen: CD4+ T cells sorted from PBMCs after roughly 19-hour stimulation, collected from a patient who received antiretroviral therapy. The receptors stem from an adult man with HIV who was CMV-seropositive.

A word on this clone: Germline and junction disagree at one end, which may indicate a read error. V and J are TRBV15 and TRBJ2-4; D could derive from TRBD1 or TRBD2 (5 bases each). Per the germline V gene, CDR1 is LNHNV and CDR2 is YYDKDF (reference sequence). The CDR3 loop spans 12 amino acids. Here the CDR3 DNA reads TGTGCCACCAGCAGAGATAAGGGACCGAACGTATTC. It translates to CATSRDKGPNVF.

The V gene is TRBV27, the J gene TRBJ1-1; the match to TRBD1 covers 7 bases. Germline V lookup: CDR1 MNHEY, CDR2 SMNVEV (reference sequence). V gave up 3 bases and J gave up 11 bases; unmatched junction bases: 6. The CDR3 totals 12 residues. CDR3 protein: CASSLPGGAAFF. The DNA for the CDR3 is TGTGCCAGCAGTTTGCCAGGGGGGGCGGCTTTCTTT.

This clone was detected only a few times. The chain couples TRBV4-1 to TRBJ1-6; D call uncertain. CDR1 is MGHRA and CDR2 is YSYEKL in the germline V gene. V dropped 0 bases and J dropped 11 bases, with 8 bases sitting between them. The CDR3 has 13 amino acids. Here the CDR3 reads CASSQDQNAPLHF. CDR3 bases: TGCGCCAGCAGCCAAGACCAAAACGCACCCCTCCACTTT.

This clone has only a few counts. The genes are TRBV5-4 and TRBJ2-7; 7 bases fit TRBD1. Germline CDR1 is SGHNT and CDR2 is YYREEE (reference sequence). Losses at the gene ends were 3 bases for V and 0 bases for J; bases not matched to a gene: 9. The CDR3 loop spans 16 amino acids. CDR3 in amino acids: CASSSNPQGSSYEQYF. CDR3 coding DNA: TGTGCCAGCAGCTCAAACCCACAGGGGTCCTCCTACGAGCAGTACTTC.

V and J are TRBV4-1 and TRBJ1-1; 7 nucleotides align to TRBD1. The length of the CDR3 is 15 residues. Per the germline V gene, CDR1 is MGHRA and CDR2 is YSYEKL. V gave up 4 bases and J gave up 4 bases; unmatched junction bases: 9. CDR3 amino acids: CASSLQTGEGTEAFF. The CDR3 coding sequence is TGCGCCAGCAGCCTTCAAACAGGGGAGGGCACTGAAGCTTTCTTT.

This rearrangement joins TRBV6-5 to TRBJ2-7, with 8 bases identical to TRBD1. J lost 2 bases, V lost 5 bases, and 8 bases had no gene match. The CDR3 is made up of 15 amino acids. CDR1 and CDR2 (germline): MNHEY, SVGAGI. The chain's CDR3 is CASSQDRARAYEQYF. As DNA, the CDR3 is TGTGCCAGCAGTCAGGACAGGGCGAGGGCCTACGAGCAGTACTTC.

This clone has just one count. The chain uses TRBV5-4 and TRBJ2-7; tentatively, D is TRBD2 (6 bases). The CDR3 totals 14 residues. The germline V gene has CDR1 SGHNT and CDR2 YYREEE (reference sequence). With 1 base removed from V and 1 base from J, the gap between germline ends came to 9 bases. The chain's CDR3 is CASSLYGGSYEQYF. Here the CDR3 DNA reads TGTGCCAGCAGCTTGTACGGGGGATCCTACGAGCAGTACTTC. Filled out from reference TRBV5-4 and TRBJ2-7, the complete variable domain reads ETGVTQSPTHLIKTRGQQVTLRCSSQSGHNTVSWYQQALGQGPQFIFQYYREEENGRGNFPPRFSGLQFPNYSSELNVNALELDDSALYLCASSLYGGSYEQYFGPGTRLTVT.

The CDR3 reads CASSLTPSTDTQYF. DNA of the CDR3: TGTGCCAGCAGCTTGACACCTAGCACAGATACGCAGTATTTT. The chain has TRBV5-4 and TRBJ2-3, with no clear D. The CDR3 is made up of 14 amino acids. Germline-derived CDR1 and CDR2 are SGHNT and YYREEE (reference sequence). The V end lost 1 base, the J end lost 0 bases, and 6 bases lay between the germline ends.

This clone has a handful of counts. This CDR3 is CASSTIAGDYNEQFF. The CDR3 DNA reads TGCGCCAGCAGCACCATAGCGGGGGACTACAATGAGCAGTTCTTC. The chain employs TRBV5-1 and TRBJ2-1; 9 bases map to TRBD2. Germline V lookup: CDR1 SGHRS, CDR2 YFSETQ. V gave up 4 bases and J gave up 3 bases; unmatched junction bases: 5. This CDR3 contains 15 residues. Drawing the rest from reference TRBV5-1 and TRBJ2-1, the complete variable domain is KAGVTQTPRYLIKTRGQQVTLSCSPISGHRSVSWYQQTPGQGLQFLFEYFSETQRNKGNFPGRFSGRQFSNSRSEMNVSTLELGDSALYLCASSTIAGDYNEQFFGPGTRLTVL.

This CDR3 reads CASSLAAGAGSYEQYF. The CDR3 DNA reads TGCGCCAGCAGCTTGGCGGCCGGGGCTGGCTCCTACGAGCAGTACTTC. V gene TRBV5-1 combines with J gene TRBJ2-7, with D tentatively TRBD1 or TRBD2 (5 bases each). Germline CDR1 and CDR2: SGHRS and YFSETQ. The CDR3 contains 16 residues. V lost 0 bases to trimming and J lost 0 bases, with 13 bases between them.

The V gene is TRBV6-5, the J gene TRBJ2-2, with D perhaps matching TRBD2 (6 bases). CDR1 MNHEY and CDR2 SVGAGI come from the germline V gene. The CDR3 totals 15 residues. V was cut by 4 bases and J by 2 bases, with 11 bases left in between. The CDR3 DNA sequence: TGTGCCAGCAGTTTCACCGGGAGAAACACCGGGGAGCTGTTTTTT. Its protein is CASSFTGRNTGELFF.

The genes are TRBV10-1 and TRBJ2-1, with TRBD2 matching over 10 bases. CDR1 WNHNN and CDR2 SYGVQD come from the germline V gene (reference sequence). V gave up 4 bases and J gave up 8 bases; unmatched junction bases: 8. CDR3 length: 15 amino acids. In DNA form, the CDR3 reads TGCGCCAGCAGTGGGAAGCGGGGGGGATATGATGAGCAGTTCTTC. It codes for CASSGKRGGYDEQFF.

The chain joins TRBV12-3 or TRBV12-4 to TRBJ2-7; D ambiguous. V was trimmed by 6 bases and J by 5 bases, leaving 14 bases between them. This CDR3 comprises 13 residues. The chain's CDR3 is CASSARPPDEQYF. The CDR3 DNA is TGTGCCAGCAGCGCCAGGCCCCCGGACGAGCAGTACTTC.

This sequence joins TRBV5-1 and TRBJ1-5; weak D call: TRBD1 (6 bases). There are 18 residues in the CDR3. CDR1 is SGHRS and CDR2 is YFSETQ in the germline V gene. Deletions cut 2 bases from V and 6 bases from J, with 24 bases between. The CDR3 DNA is TGCGCCAGCAGCTTACATGGGCAGGGGAGTCGGATAGGTCAGCCCCAGCATTTT. Translated: CASSLHGQGSRIGQPQHF.

V gene TRBV19 combines with J gene TRBJ2-7; TRBD2 aligns across 7 bases. The CDR3 has 11 amino acids. Trimming cost V 6 bases and J 8 bases; bases outside gene matches: 4. Germline CDR1 reads LNHDA; CDR2 reads SQIVND (reference sequence). CDR3 loop: CASSGGSQQYF. The CDR3 DNA sequence: TGTGCCAGTAGCGGGGGGTCGCAGCAGTACTTC. Complete variable domain (other parts from reference TRBV19 and TRBJ2-7): DGGITQSPKYLFRKEGQNVTLSCEQNLNHDAMYWYRQDPGQGLRLIYYSQIVNDFQKGDIAEGYSVSREKKESFPLTVTSAQKNPTAFYLCASSGGSQQYFGPGTRLTVT.

The V and J genes are TRBV7-9 and TRBJ1-6; 7 nucleotides align to TRBD1. Trimming cost V 5 bases and J 4 bases; bases outside gene matches: 2. The CDR3 is 14 residues long. The V gene's germline CDR1 is SEHNR and CDR2 FQNEAQ (reference sequence). CDR3 DNA: TGTGCCAGCAGCCCGGGACAGTATAATTCACCCCTCCACTTT. Translating it yields CASSPGQYNSPLHF.

DNA for the CDR3: TGTGCCAGCAGTGAAGAGGTCGGGCAGTACTTC. Translating gives CASSEEVGQYF. The chain joins TRBV2 to TRBJ2-7; D not resolved. Germline V gene sequence: CDR1 SNHLY, CDR2 FYNNEI. Between the trimmed V and J ends, which lost 1 base and 9 bases, there was a span of 7 bases. The CDR3 extends over 11 amino acids.

This clone has more than one count but fewer than ten. The chain's CDR3 is CASSYPGPNQPQHF. In nucleotides, the CDR3 is TGTGCCAGCAGTTACCCGGGACCCAATCAGCCCCAGCATTTT. The V and J genes are TRBV6-6 and TRBJ1-5; D perhaps matches TRBD1 (5 bases). V gave up 2 bases and J gave up 3 bases, with 8 bases separating them. Looked up from germline, CDR1 is MNHNY and CDR2 is SVGAGI (reference sequence). This CDR3 spans 14 amino acids.

V usage is TRBV28 and J usage is TRBJ2-6; possibly TRBD1 for D (6 bases). The CDR3 sequence is 17 residues long. Germline-derived CDR1 and CDR2 are MDHEN and SYDVKM. The ends were cut back, 4 bases at V and 0 bases at J, with 13 bases in the middle. The CDR3 DNA reads TGTGCCAGCAGTTCAGGGGCAAGTAACTCTGGGGCCAACGTCCTGACTTTC. The encoded protein is CASSSGASNSGANVLTF.